Below are 21 T cell receptor beta chains sequenced from a single sample in a study of blood T cell repertoires in COVID-19. Sequenced by immunoSEQ multiplex PCR; TCRdb stores in-frame clones only, minus some. The sample contains about 59,000 clones, roughly 80% of which appear only once. Sequencing used peripheral blood. Receptors were obtained from a woman aged 70 to 79 with acute or convalescent COVID-19.

This clone showed up just once. This chain joins TRBV5-1 and TRBJ2-7; 8 bases match TRBD1. The V segment lost 7 bases and the J segment 6 bases; nucleotides outside the gene matches: 18. Germline CDR1 is SGHRS and CDR2 is YFSETQ. There are 16 residues in the CDR3. The chain's CDR3 is CASRPTGVVAHGEQYF. The CDR3 region has the DNA TGCGCCAGCCGCCCGACAGGGGTGGTCGCCCATGGCGAGCAGTACTTC.

The V call is TRBV11-2, the J call TRBJ2-5, with TRBD1 matching 9 bases. The CDR3 length is 16 residues. Germline trimming cut 2 bases from V and 4 bases from J; bases unmatched to any gene: 8. Germline-derived CDR1 and CDR2 are SGHAT and FQNNGV. The CDR3 loop reads CASSLRVQGARETQYF. The CDR3, as DNA: TGTGCCAGCAGCTTACGGGTACAGGGGGCTCGAGAGACCCAGTACTTC.

The chain links TRBV7-9 to TRBJ1-3; D ambiguous. Trimming took off 3 bases at V and 9 bases at J, with 18 bases between the two ends. Germline V gene sequence: CDR1 SEHNR, CDR2 FQNEAQ (reference sequence). There are 15 residues in the CDR3. The chain's CDR3 is CASSFGGSGGGTIYF. The CDR3 nucleotides read TGTGCCAGCAGCTTCGGTGGGAGTGGTGGTGGCACCATATATTTT.

The V call is TRBV7-9, the J call TRBJ1-1; a weak D match, TRBD1 (6 bases). In germline, CDR1 is SEHNR, CDR2 FQNEAQ (reference sequence). The CDR3 consists of 15 residues. V shed 5 bases and J shed 1 base, with 14 bases lying between them. The CDR3 loop reads CASSPEGQPNTEAFF. The CDR3 DNA sequence: TGTGCCAGCAGCCCCGAGGGACAACCGAACACTGAAGCTTTCTTT. Based on the CDR3 plus reference TRBV7-9 and TRBJ1-1, the full variable domain is DTGVSQNPRHKITKRGQNVTFRCDPISEHNRLYWYRQTLGQGPEFLTYFQNEAQLEKSRLLSDRFSAERPKGSFSTLEIQRTEQGDSAMYLCASSPEGQPNTEAFFGQGTRLTVV.

This clone appeared a few times. V gene TRBV2 combines with J gene TRBJ1-6; D not certain. Trimming took off 3 bases at V and 10 bases at J, with 10 bases between the two ends. The germline V gene encodes CDR1 SNHLY and CDR2 FYNNEI. CDR3 length: 13 residues. CDR3: CASSDLPWSPLHF. The CDR3 bases are TGTGCCAGCAGTGACCTACCTTGGTCACCCCTCCACTTT. Using reference TRBV2 and TRBJ1-6 for the parts outside the CDR3, the full variable domain is EPEVTQTPSHQVTQMGQEVILRCVPISNHLYFYWYRQILGQKVEFLVSFYNNEISEKSEIFDDQFSVERPDGSNFTLKIRSTKLEDSAMYFCASSDLPWSPLHFGNGTRLTVT.

This sequence joins TRBV13 and TRBJ2-7, with D tentatively TRBD2 (6 bases). This CDR3 contains 15 residues. Trimming cost V 7 bases and J 3 bases, with 19 bases left between them. CDR1 and CDR2 (germline): PRHDT, FYEKMQ (reference sequence). This chain's CDR3 is CASTPRGGAHYEQYF. CDR3 nucleotide sequence: TGTGCCAGCACCCCCCGAGGAGGGGCCCACTACGAGCAGTACTTC. Drawing the rest from reference TRBV13 and TRBJ2-7, the complete variable domain is AAGVIQSPRHLIKEKRETATLKCYPIPRHDTVYWYQQGPGQDPQFLISFYEKMQSDKGSIPDRFSAQQFSDYHSELNMSSLELGDSALYFCASTPRGGAHYEQYFGPGTRLTVT.

In its sample, this clone was seen many times. The rearrangement links TRBV3-1 (or the pseudogene TRBV3-2) to TRBJ2-7; 10 nucleotides match TRBD1. In germline, CDR1 is LGHDT, CDR2 YNNKEL (reference sequence). V lost 4 bases and J lost 6; bases outside the gene matches: 3. The length of the CDR3 is 13 residues. The CDR3 reads CASSLTGGGEQYF. DNA of the CDR3: TGTGCCAGCAGCCTGACAGGGGGCGGCGAGCAGTACTTC.

In its sample, this clone was seen a few times. The gene calls are TRBV2 and TRBJ1-2, with TRBD1 matching 7 bases. The germline gives CDR1 SNHLY, CDR2 FYNNEI. The CDR3 extends over 12 amino acids. Trimming cost V 4 bases and J 5 bases; bases outside gene matches: 1. DNA of the CDR3: TGTGCCAGCAGTGTACAGGGGTATGGCTACACCTTC. As protein: CASSVQGYGYTF. Full variable domain (outside the CDR3, taken from reference TRBV2 and TRBJ1-2): EPEVTQTPSHQVTQMGQEVILRCVPISNHLYFYWYRQILGQKVEFLVSFYNNEISEKSEIFDDQFSVERPDGSNFTLKIRSTKLEDSAMYFCASSVQGYGYTFGSGTRLTVV.

J is TRBJ1-1 and V is TRBV19; D remains ambiguous. Between the trimmed V and J ends, which lost 9 bases and 1 base, there was a span of 15 bases. The CDR3 has 14 residues. Germline V CDR1 and CDR2: LNHDA, SQIVND (reference sequence). The CDR3 bases are TGTGCCAGCAGAGAGGAGGAGAGGAACACTGAAGCTTTCTTT. It is translated as CASREEERNTEAFF.

CDR3 residues: CASSEVGQGNEKLFF. The CDR3 coding sequence is TGTGCCAGCAGTGAAGTGGGACAGGGAAATGAAAAACTGTTTTTT. The V call is TRBV25-1, the J call TRBJ1-4; 9 bases line up with TRBD1. The V gene end was trimmed by 2 bases and the J gene end by 5 bases; junction bases not matched to a gene: 3. This CDR3 contains 15 residues. Germline V gene data show CDR1 as MGHDK and CDR2 as SYGVNS.

The chain couples TRBV19 to TRBJ1-1; D is possibly TRBD1 (6 bases). Trimming took off 4 bases at V and 2 bases at J, with 8 bases between the two ends. The CDR3 length is 13 residues. In germline, CDR1 is LNHDA, CDR2 SQIVND (reference sequence). CDR3 sequence (DNA): TGTGCCAGTAGTAAACAGGGAAACACTGAAGCTTTCTTT. Translation gives CASSKQGNTEAFF.

V gene TRBV29-1 combines with J gene TRBJ1-2; 8 bases map to TRBD1. The trim removed 5 bases at V and 12 bases at J, leaving 11 bases unmatched. CDR1 is SQVTM and CDR2 is ANQGSEA in the germline V gene. The CDR3 loop spans 12 amino acids. CDR3 sequence reads: CSVLWGTGRHTF. In nucleotides, the CDR3 is TGCAGCGTTCTCTGGGGGACAGGACGGCACACCTTC.

V and J are TRBV7-3 and TRBJ2-5; D may be TRBD1 (5 bases). Trimming removed 0 bases from V and 5 bases from J, with 10 bases in between. The CDR3 spans 14 residues. The V gene's germline CDR1 is SGHTA and CDR2 FQGTGA. The CDR3 nucleotides are TGTGCCAGCAGCTTAACAAGGGGCAAGGAGACCCAGTACTTC. Translating it yields CASSLTRGKETQYF.

The V gene is TRBV7-6, the J gene TRBJ1-4; tentatively, D is TRBD1 (5 bases). CDR1 SGHVS and CDR2 FNYEAQ come from the germline V gene. V was pared by 5 bases and J by 6 bases, with 16 bases between. There are 15 residues in the CDR3. The CDR3 region has the DNA TGTGCCAGCAGCCCCGGGACCGGAGGGCATGAAAAACTGTTTTTT. It yields the protein CASSPGTGGHEKLFF.

This clone was found a few times. CDR3 in DNA: TGTGCCTGGAGTTGGTCAGGGGGCGCAGATTCACCCCTCCACTTT. Its protein product is CAWSWSGGADSPLHF. The V gene is TRBV30, the J gene TRBJ1-6, with 8 nucleotides matching TRBD1. Germline trimming cut 2 bases from V and 8 bases from J; bases unmatched to any gene: 8. The V gene's germline CDR1 is GTSNPN and CDR2 SVGIG (reference sequence). The CDR3 is 15 residues long. Using reference TRBV30 and TRBJ1-6 for the parts outside the CDR3, the full variable domain is SQTIHQWPATLVQPVGSPLSLECTVEGTSNPNLYWYRQAAGRGLQLLFYSVGIGQISSEVPQNLSASRPQDRQFILSSKKLLLSDSGFYLCAWSWSGGADSPLHFGNGTRLTVT.

The CDR3: CASSVGAGGEGNQPQHF. Written as DNA, the CDR3 is TGTGCCAGCAGCGTAGGAGCAGGGGGTGAGGGCAATCAGCCCCAGCATTTT. The chain has TRBV9 and TRBJ1-5; 7 bases agree with TRBD1. The V and J ends lost 0 bases and 2 bases, in that order; junction bases with no gene match: 8. Germline CDR1 is SGDLS and CDR2 is YYNGEE. The CDR3 sequence is 17 residues long.

V is TRBV7-9 and J is TRBJ1-2; D is perhaps TRBD1 (6 bases). V lost 8 bases and J 6 bases, leaving 16 bases between the germline ends. The CDR3 has 13 amino acids. Germline V lookup: CDR1 SEHNR, CDR2 FQNEAQ (reference sequence). CDR3 in amino acids: CASRLSGGDGYTF. The DNA for the CDR3 is TGTGCCAGCCGGTTGTCGGGGGGCGATGGCTACACCTTC.

There are a few counts of this clone. The gene calls are TRBV11-1 and TRBJ1-1, with 10 bases lining up with TRBD1. This CDR3 region has 13 residues. Germline V lookup: CDR1 SGHAT, CDR2 FQDESV (reference sequence). The V segment lost 6 bases and the J segment 7 bases; nucleotides outside the gene matches: 5. Here the CDR3 reads CASRIRDRGEAFF. As DNA, the CDR3 is TGTGCCAGCAGGATCCGGGACAGGGGTGAAGCTTTCTTT.

The chain links TRBV19 to TRBJ2-2; TRBD1 matches 8 bases. Germline V gives CDR1 LNHDA, CDR2 SQIVND (reference sequence). The trim removed 6 bases at V and 4 bases at J, leaving 13 bases unmatched. The CDR3 is 17 amino acids. CDR3 protein: CASSPPQGAVSTGELFF. CDR3 nucleotide sequence: TGTGCCAGTAGCCCCCCCCAGGGGGCGGTGAGCACCGGGGAGCTGTTTTTT.

The chain combines TRBV18 with TRBJ1-1; no clear D gene. Germline V gene lookup returns CDR1 KGHSH and CDR2 LQKENI. Between the trimmed V and J ends, which lost 2 bases and 8 bases, there was a span of 6 bases. This CDR3 is 11 amino acids long. CDR3 sequence: CASSPVMEAFF. The CDR3 DNA reads TGTGCCAGCTCACCAGTAATGGAAGCTTTCTTT. Full variable domain (missing parts from reference TRBV18 and TRBJ1-1): NAGVMQNPRHLVRRRGQEARLRCSPMKGHSHVYWYRQLPEEGLKFMVYLQKENIIDESGMPKERFSAEFPKEGPSILRIQQVVRGDSAAYFCASSPVMEAFFGQGTRLTVV.

The rearrangement uses TRBV6-5 and TRBJ1-3, with D unclear. The CDR3 sequence is 15 residues long. Trimming left V 4 bases short and J 0 bases short, with 10 bases between. Germline CDR1 is MNHEY and CDR2 is SVGAGI. CDR3 sequence (DNA): TGTGCCAGCAGTTGGAGGCAGAGCTCTGGAAACACCATATATTTT. Translation: CASSWRQSSGNTIYF.